This TCR beta chain was documented in a study of T cells in women clearing cervical HPV infection (dated by TCRdb to 2016 to 2019). For the study in its entirety: The cases were 20 to 30 women with histologically confirmed HPV16-related CIN3 or worse, and 2 of those women had invasive cancers. Controls were 25 women whose single incident HPV16 infection cleared within 12 months without precancer or cancer developing. Case blood was taken at the visit when the lesion was first identified, whereas control blood was taken when infection was no longer detected. For cases, a median interval of roughly 150 days, with an interquartile range of 90 to 200 days, was observed between lesion detection and blood sampling. Because only a few women had HLA typing data, the possibility that HLA type acted as a confounder could not be ruled out. This exploratory proof-of-principle case-control study, nested within the Guanacaste HPV Natural History Study in Costa Rica, compared TCR repertoires among women with different cervical HPV16 outcomes. Cases were matched to controls by age within five years and by the year the sample was collected. Median age was 34 years in cases versus approximately 37 in controls, and baseline characteristics did not differ significantly. In the parent cohort, about 10,000 women aged 18 or older were enrolled in Guanacaste, Costa Rica, during about 1992 to 1994 and were followed for six to seven years. Five blinded duplicates per group were added as quality controls, giving around 60 samples: 50 or so participants and about ten replicates.

Using the immunoSEQ assay, multiplex PCR amplified TCR beta CDR3 regions from an average of about 1.1 ug of genomic DNA per sample. The assay corrected primer bias using a complete synthetic TCR repertoire to establish an amplification baseline. The amplicons were sequenced using the Illumina platform. As for the original processing: Sequences were error-corrected by clustering with frequency ratios and a modified nearest-neighbor algorithm, then analyzed in the immunoSEQ Analyzer with IMGT gene definitions. TCR richness and evenness were averaged over 20 rarefaction repeats at each rarefaction depth, excluding samples with fewer sequences than the depth. V, D and J gene relative abundances were compared between groups with Wilcoxon rank sum tests, applying FDR correction. Blinded duplicates gave an intraclass correlation of around 95% for TCR richness and an average of roughly 82% across 66 gene segments. This is the immuneACCESS table as TCRdb keeps it, with only in-frame sequences that have V and J called. A part of the clones is gone; compared with another copy, unresolved V genes explain less than half, and the rest is unexplained. V and J calls and clone size come straight from that table; D and trimming were deduced from the DNA. The table for this sample lists some 28,000 clones. The ten largest clonotypes hold 17% of the sample.

As concerns this clone: There is no known antigen for this receptor. Read coverage stops 3 residues before the CDR3 terminus; the germline J gene supplies the remainder.

Every participant had a single incident cervical HPV16 infection, and prevalent HPV16 infections were excluded. Cervical HPV DNA was detected by MY09/MY11 PCR and genotyped by dot-blot hybridization. Roughly 15 mL of heparinized blood was centrifuged, after which the buffy coat was aliquoted, frozen at -30 degrees C, and then stored at -80 degrees C. QIAGEN kits were used to extract genomic DNA from buffy coat specimens. The CDR3 measures 16 amino acids from cysteine to phenylalanine. Part of the CDR3 DNA is given, 39 bases translated from base 1. CDR1 and CDR2 were assigned from the germline V gene as LGHNA and YNFKEQ. Trimming takes 1 base off V and 4 bases off J; junction bases not matched to a gene: 5. Overall results and qualifications from the work: Lower TRBV6-7 relative abundance was observed in cases than in controls (about 0.099% versus 0.17%; Bonferroni P = 0.0008). Random forest classifiers combining richness and V gene abundances distinguished cases from controls with an estimated AUC of more than 0.75. TCR repertoire richness was significantly higher in CIN3+ cases than in controls across sequencing depths, while evenness did not differ. Because of the cross-sectional design, the study could not determine whether the associations came before infection or resulted from infection, and neither effector/memory subsets nor HPV-specific T cells were isolated. Because T-cell numbers per sample were unknown, differences in richness could reflect varying T-cell content rather than repertoire biology.

This TCR derives from a woman aged 18-70 years with a cervical HPV16 infection that either progressed to CIN3+ or cleared (not recorded which). The specimen was blood buffy coat. The chain is encoded by TRBV4-2 joined to TRBJ2-3; 10 nucleotides in the junction match TRBD2. The encoded CDR3 is CASSQVTSGGADTQYF. CDR3 DNA, as far as it was read: TGTGCCAGCAGCCAAGTGACCAGCGGGGGGGCAGATACG.